The T cell receptor (beta chain) under discussion was sequenced for a study of cytomegalovirus exposure and HLA in healthy donors. Study-level findings and limits: Reported findings show TCR beta sequences accurately forecast HLA-A and HLA-B alleles in most subjects. According to an earlier analysis, most TCR beta V segments yielded productive rearrangements about 87% or about 30% of the time.

Primers for the PCR totalled 60 Vbeta and 13 Jbeta. Repertoires were generated with immunoSEQ multiplex PCR, while TCRdb's copy carries only in-frame clones and drops some. In the table there are around 67,000 clones, 75% to 85% of which are singletons. The V gene lost 4 bases and the J gene lost 2 bases, with 8 bases spanning the gap. This CDR3 contains 13 residues. Germline lookup yields CDR1 SEHNR and CDR2 FQNEAQ (reference sequence). Remarks on this clone: Its target is not known. The identical CDR3 is also encoded by other nucleotide sequences in the sample.

Sequenced: PBMCs. V usage is TRBV7-9 and J usage is TRBJ1-1; no reliable D call. This TCR was sampled from a man between 18 and 35 years old in good health and CMV-seropositive. CDR3 sequence: CASSSSGNTEAFF. DNA of the CDR3: TGTGCCAGCAGCTCCTCGGGTAACACTGAAGCTTTCTTT. The whole variable domain, remainder taken from reference TRBV7-9 and TRBJ1-1, is DTGVSQNPRHKITKRGQNVTFRCDPISEHNRLYWYRQTLGQGPEFLTYFQNEAQLEKSRLLSDRFSAERPKGSFSTLEIQRTEQGDSAMYLCASSSSGNTEAFFGQGTRLTVV.